A selection of T cell receptor beta chains follows, all from one sample in a study of T-cell reconstitution after alpha-beta-depleted transplantation in children. TCRdb itself ran the PCR reads through MiXCR, one entry per CDR3 protein. The table shows 550,000 to 600,000 distinct CDR3 sequences, with 20% to 25% occurring only once. The input for sequencing was PBMCs, mostly from graft donor cells, taken 360 days after TCRalphabeta/CD19-depleted stem cell transplant. These receptors all come from a boy in the first two years of life who had a stem cell transplant for acute myeloid leukemia, so the T cells may come from the graft donor. Both conserved end residues are part of each CDR3. The order of the fields is V gene, D gene, J gene, CDR3 protein. A D gene is named only where the DNA matches it firmly.

TRBV20-1	NA	TRBJ1-6	CSGGAGVGSPLHF
TRBV5-1	NA	TRBJ2-5	CASTWTAGQETQYF
TRBV5-4	TRBD1	TRBJ2-1	CASSLGAGTGMFSYNEQFF
TRBV2	NA	TRBJ2-3	CASTEDGVTDTQYF
TRBV29-1	NA	TRBJ1-1	CSGGGYRTTAEAFF
TRBV13	NA	TRBJ1-3	CASSVRRRNTIYF
TRBV29-1	NA	TRBJ2-3	CSVEGLSDTQYF
TRBV3-1	TRBD1	TRBJ2-7	CASSQARTGDTYEQYF
TRBV6-5	NA	TRBJ1-1	CASSNGAFGAFF
TRBV5-1	NA	TRBJ1-1	CASSLAAGNTEAFF
TRBV5-1	NA	TRBJ2-6	CASSFGDPSSGANVLTF
TRBV29-1	TRBD1	TRBJ1-1	CSGVTGWANTEAFF
TRBV20-1	NA	TRBJ2-3	CSARDDPEDTQYF
TRBV15	TRBD1	TRBJ1-5	CATSSGVQGVQPQHF
TRBV6-5	NA	TRBJ1-5	CASSYAGVINQPQHF
TRBV20-1	TRBD2	TRBJ2-1	CSVPGLAGPRYNEQFF
TRBV4-1	TRBD1	TRBJ1-2	CASSQGEDRGTIRDGYTF
TRBV20-1	NA	TRBJ2-3	CSARELGRSHYTDTQYF
TRBV15	TRBD1	TRBJ2-7	CATTDPGQGNEQYF
TRBV2	NA	TRBJ2-3	CASSEGPSSMGGTDTQYF
TRBV20-1	NA	TRBJ2-3	CSARDRTADTQYF
TRBV27	NA	TRBJ1-4	CASSLSGQGAEKLFF
TRBV12-3/TRBV12-4	NA	TRBJ1-6	CASSLMGPESPLHF
TRBV7-3	TRBD2	TRBJ2-1	CASSTVAGGYNEQFF
TRBV20-1	NA	TRBJ2-2	CSARRDRGNTGELFF
TRBV11-2	NA	TRBJ2-2	CASSLAFYTGELFF
TRBV21-1	NA	TRBJ2-5	CASSKLTGWDHQYF
TRBV6-1	NA	TRBJ2-6	CASTPSGSGANVLTF
TRBV29-1	TRBD1	TRBJ1-1	CSVLGVRTGVDTEAFF
TRBV27	NA	TRBJ1-5	CASNPGNQPQHF
TRBV6-5	NA	TRBJ2-3	CASSYSRPTDTQYF
TRBV20-1	NA	TRBJ1-2	CSAMEDGYTF
TRBV20-1	NA	TRBJ2-4	CSAREKLQGIGNIQYF
TRBV6-5	NA	TRBJ2-4	CASSYVGWDIQYF
TRBV5-1	NA	TRBJ2-3	CASSKQLDTQYF
TRBV28	NA	TRBJ1-2	CASSIGGQGYGYTF
TRBV12-3/TRBV12-4	NA	TRBJ2-2	CASRLASGELFF
TRBV20-1	TRBD1	TRBJ1-4	CSARSPGGREKLFF
TRBV15	NA	TRBJ1-3	CATSRDRANTIYF
TRBV30	TRBD1	TRBJ1-5	CAWRGQTNQPQHF
TRBV29-1	TRBD2	TRBJ2-5	CSETSGAQETQYF
TRBV18	NA	TRBJ2-2	CASSPPMVNTGELFF
TRBV15	NA	TRBJ2-1	CATSPRGGTAYNEQFF
TRBV7-3	NA	TRBJ1-1	CASSFLQGLNTEAFF
TRBV12-3/TRBV12-4	NA	TRBJ2-3	CASSSFYGTAAPDTQYF
TRBV5-1	TRBD2	TRBJ2-2	CASSLTSGGASTGELFF
TRBV11-1	NA	TRBJ2-1	CASSSGLNEQFF
TRBV20-1	TRBD1	TRBJ2-1	CSARVQGAHEQFF
TRBV4-2	TRBD2	TRBJ2-1	CASSQDRVAGGLNEQFF
TRBV20-1	NA	TRBJ2-2	CCFRANTGELFF
TRBV20-1	NA	TRBJ2-1	CTCLYGGGANEQFF
TRBV7-2	NA	TRBJ2-1	CASSLSFGYNEQFF
TRBV6-5	NA	TRBJ1-3	CASSYSVSGNTIYF